What follows is one T cell receptor beta chain and its context. Its cognate antigen is unknown. Data came from immunoSEQ multiplex PCR; TCRdb stores just in-frame clones and leaves some out. Among more than 45,000 clones listed, roughly 80% were seen once. Systemic immunosuppression or a history of autoimmune disease excluded patients. This sample is part of a study of OX40 agonist ivuxolimab in advanced cancers. Study information: A history of anti-PD-1, anti-PD-L1 or anti-CTLA-4 therapy was acceptable, and over 35% had some.

Study results and caveats: Fewer expanded clones were found on average in CD4+ than in CD8+ T cells.

Specimen: CD4+ or CD8+ T cells sorted from blood, collected in a trial of the OX40 agonist ivuxolimab. The origin of this receptor is an adult with an advanced solid tumor such as melanoma, head and neck, liver or kidney cancer.

The CDR3 nucleotides are TGCAGTGCTCTTAACTACAATGAGCAGTTCTTC. It specifies CSALNYNEQFF. The chain joins TRBV20-1 to TRBJ2-1, with unresolved D. The V end lost 5 bases, the J end lost 3 bases, and 5 bases lay between the germline ends. The CDR3 has 11 residues. Germline CDR1 is DFQATT and CDR2 is SNEGSKA (reference sequence).